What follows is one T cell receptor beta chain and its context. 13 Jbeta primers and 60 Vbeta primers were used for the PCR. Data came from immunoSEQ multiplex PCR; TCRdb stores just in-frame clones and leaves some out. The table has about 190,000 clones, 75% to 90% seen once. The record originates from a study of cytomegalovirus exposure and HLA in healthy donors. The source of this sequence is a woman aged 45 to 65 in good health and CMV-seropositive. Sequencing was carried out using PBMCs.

This CDR3 reads CASTGQGASGYTF. The CDR3 DNA follows: TGTGCCAGCACAGGACAGGGGGCTAGTGGCTACACCTTC. The chain is built from TRBV2 and TRBJ1-2, with TRBD1 identical over 11 bases. Germline values: CDR1 SNHLY, CDR2 FYNNEI. The CDR3 is 13 amino acids. Trimming cost V 7 bases and J 7 bases; bases outside gene matches: 5.